These T cell receptor beta chains were read from a single sample in a study of blood T cell repertoires in COVID-19. TCRdb's table, derived via immunoSEQ multiplex PCR, lists solely in-frame clones and lacks some. The sample carries 150,000 or so clones, 86% recorded once. Material: peripheral blood. Source of these receptors: a woman in her sixties or seventies with acute or convalescent COVID-19. Each CDR3 is given with its conserved first and last residue. The D gene is left open where the match is weak. Where a row states a size, it is once, few, many or the class of an expanded clone; other rows omit it.

d_gene	abundance	v_gene	j_gene	CDR3aa	CDR3nt
-	many	TRBV11-2	TRBJ2-5	CASSFLSSLQETQYF	TGTGCCAGCAGCTTTTTGTCTAGCCTACAAGAGACCCAGTACTTC
-	-	TRBV12-3/TRBV12-4	TRBJ1-2	CASSLSPDGYTF	TGTGCCAGCAGTTTATCCCCAGATGGCTACACCTTC
TRBD1	-	TRBV7-9	TRBJ1-2	CASSFLRDSLYGYTF	TGTGCCAGCAGCTTCCTCCGGGACAGTCTGTACGGCTACACCTTC
TRBD2	-	TRBV5-1	TRBJ2-2	CASSTAGGRNTGELFF	TGCGCCAGCAGCACGGCGGGGGGCCGGAACACCGGGGAGCTGTTTTTT
-	few	TRBV11-3	TRBJ2-2	CASRATGTNTGELFF	TGTGCCAGCAGGGCCACGGGGACGAACACCGGGGAGCTGTTTTTT
TRBD2	-	TRBV27	TRBJ2-1	CASIALAGGGNEQFF	TGTGCCAGCATCGCCCTAGCGGGGGGAGGCAATGAGCAGTTCTTC
-	-	TRBV10-1	TRBJ2-2	CASSDLVEGELFF	TGCGCCAGCAGTGACCTCGTGGAGGGGGAGCTGTTTTTT
-	-	TRBV30	TRBJ2-5	CAWSALQETQYF	TGTGCCTGGAGTGCCCTTCAAGAGACCCAGTACTTC
TRBD1	-	TRBV28	TRBJ1-3	CASSEGQGRNTIYF	TGTGCCAGCAGTGAGGGACAGGGCAGAAACACCATATATTTT
TRBD2	-	TRBV28	TRBJ2-7	CASSLSTGTSGIFPYEQYF	TGTGCCAGCAGTTTATCAACCGGGACTAGCGGGATTTTCCCCTACGAGCAGTACTTC
TRBD2	-	TRBV29-1	TRBJ2-7	CSVASGAYEQYF	TGCAGCGTTGCTAGCGGGGCCTACGAGCAGTACTTC
-	-	TRBV6-6	TRBJ2-7	CASSPRREQYF	TGTGCCAGCAGCCCCCGGAGGGAGCAGTACTTC
TRBD2	-	TRBV6-5	TRBJ2-1	CASSYETSATEQFF	TGTGCCAGCAGTTACGAGACTAGCGCTACTGAGCAGTTCTTC
-	-	TRBV6-5	TRBJ1-5	CASSRQSNQPQHF	TGTGCCAGCAGCCGACAGTCCAATCAGCCCCAGCATTTT
-	-	TRBV12-3/TRBV12-4	TRBJ2-1	CASSFTRDEQFF	TGTGCCAGCAGTTTTACCCGCGATGAGCAGTTCTTC
TRBD1	-	TRBV20-1	TRBJ1-5	CSASYRGVNQPQHF	TGCAGTGCTAGTTACAGGGGGGTCAATCAGCCCCAGCATTTT
-	-	TRBV27	TRBJ2-7	CASKPSRGPYEQYF	TGTGCCAGCAAACCCTCGCGGGGCCCCTACGAGCAGTACTTC
TRBD1	-	TRBV10-3	TRBJ1-1	CAISGAPGTGMNTEAFF	TGTGCCATCAGTGGGGCCCCCGGGACAGGGATGAACACTGAAGCTTTCTTT
-	-	TRBV11-3	TRBJ2-1	CASSPGGAPYNEQFF	TGTGCCAGCAGCCCTGGGGGGGCCCCCTACAATGAGCAGTTCTTC
TRBD1	-	TRBV9	TRBJ1-6	CASSAHPGGGNSPLHF	TGTGCCAGCAGCGCTCATCCAGGGGGCGGTAATTCACCCCTCCACTTT
-	-	TRBV27	TRBJ1-1	CASSFTRNTEAFF	TGTGCCAGCAGTTTTACACGGAACACTGAAGCTTTCTTT
-	-	TRBV27	TRBJ2-7	CASSLIGSYEQYF	TGTGCCAGCAGTTTAATCGGTTCCTACGAGCAGTACTTC
-	-	TRBV4-3	TRBJ1-2	CASSQDTAQAGGYTF	TGCGCCAGCAGCCAAGATACCGCACAGGCAGGTGGCTACACCTTC
-	-	TRBV20-1	TRBJ1-3	CSASESSGNTIYF	TGCAGTGCTAGTGAGAGCTCTGGAAACACCATATATTTT
TRBD2	-	TRBV5-1	TRBJ2-4	CASSSIAGTTDIQYF	TGCGCCAGCAGCTCAATAGCCGGGACTACAGACATTCAGTACTTC
TRBD1	-	TRBV6-4	TRBJ2-3	CASSDSGGRNTDTQYF	TGTGCCAGCAGTGACTCAGGGGGCAGGAACACAGATACGCAGTATTTT
-	once	TRBV4-2	TRBJ1-1	CASSQDETRGMNTEAFF	TGTGCCAGCAGCCAAGATGAGACTCGAGGGATGAACACTGAAGCTTTCTTT
TRBD1	-	TRBV5-1	TRBJ2-5	CASSFPGTEETQYF	TGCGCCAGCAGCTTCCCCGGGACAGAAGAGACCCAGTACTTC
-	-	TRBV27	TRBJ2-3	CASSLPHRDTQYF	TGTGCCAGCAGTCTCCCCCACAGGGATACGCAGTATTTT
-	-	TRBV6-1	TRBJ1-3	CASSENRASGNTIYF	TGTGCCAGCAGTGAAAACAGGGCCTCTGGAAACACCATATATTTT
TRBD1	-	TRBV6-5	TRBJ2-7	CASSPGQAAYEQYF	TGTGCCAGCAGTCCGGGACAGGCGGCCTACGAGCAGTACTTC
-	-	TRBV5-1	TRBJ1-2	CASSLSTNRGYTF	TGCGCCAGCAGCTTATCCACGAATCGGGGCTACACCTTC
-	few	TRBV5-4	TRBJ2-7	CASSGGQPERAYEQYF	TGTGCCAGCAGCGGCGGACAGCCCGAGAGGGCCTACGAGCAGTACTTC
TRBD1	-	TRBV9	TRBJ1-5	CASSDGDRHQPQHF	TGTGCCAGCAGCGATGGGGACAGGCATCAGCCCCAGCATTTT
-	-	TRBV5-8	TRBJ1-4	CASRRPAGPNEKLFF	TGTGCCAGCAGACGGCCGGCGGGCCCTAATGAAAAACTGTTTTTT
-	once	TRBV3-1/TRBV3-2	TRBJ2-7	CASSQVQGSSYEQYF	TGTGCCAGCAGCCAAGTTCAGGGGAGCTCCTACGAGCAGTACTTC
TRBD1	-	TRBV19	TRBJ2-3	CALWSVGTGPHRDTQYF	TGTGCCTTATGGAGCGTTGGGACAGGGCCCCATAGGGATACGCAGTATTTT
TRBD1	-	TRBV10-1	TRBJ2-3	CASSRQGTDTQYF	TGCGCCAGCAGCCGACAGGGTACAGATACGCAGTATTTT
-	-	TRBV5-6	TRBJ2-7	CASSLGGRGIYEQYF	TGTGCCAGCAGCTTGGGAGGACGAGGGATTTACGAGCAGTACTTC
-	-	TRBV4-1	TRBJ1-1	CASSQSGQRSTEAFF	TGCGCCAGCAGCCAATCAGGGCAGCGTTCGACTGAAGCTTTCTTT
-	-	TRBV5-6	TRBJ1-5	CASSLGTAFSNQPQHF	TGTGCCAGCAGCTTGGGGACAGCCTTTAGCAATCAGCCCCAGCATTTT
-	few	TRBV28	TRBJ1-1	CRSSGTEAFF	TGTCGAAGTAGTGGCACTGAAGCTTTCTTT
-	-	TRBV19	TRBJ2-2	CASSIPINGELFF	TGTGCCAGTAGTATACCTATTAACGGGGAGCTGTTTTTT
TRBD2	-	TRBV24-1	TRBJ2-7	CATSDPGGEQYF	TGTGCCACCAGTGATCCGGGGGGCGAGCAGTACTTC
TRBD1	few	TRBV5-6	TRBJ2-7	CASSLLNRGREQYF	TGTGCCAGCAGCTTGTTGAACAGGGGGCGCGAGCAGTACTTC
TRBD1	-	TRBV6-5	TRBJ1-2	CASSRQGGSDGYTF	TGTGCCAGCAGTCGCCAGGGGGGTAGCGATGGCTACACCTTC
-	once	TRBV19	TRBJ2-3	CASSPGLAADTQYF	TGTGCCAGTAGCCCTGGGTTAGCTGCTGATACGCAGTATTTT
TRBD1	-	TRBV10-3	TRBJ2-7	CAISTGAKVYEQYF	TGTGCCATATCGACAGGGGCCAAAGTATACGAGCAGTACTTC
TRBD1	-	TRBV30	TRBJ1-1	CAWSVGTGAEAFF	TGTGCCTGGAGTGTGGGGACAGGCGCTGAAGCTTTCTTT
-	-	TRBV7-2	TRBJ2-2	CASSLKGLHTGELFF	TGTGCCAGCAGCTTAAAGGGGTTACACACCGGGGAGCTGTTTTTT
-	-	TRBV5-1	TRBJ1-5	CASSLEGQAYQPQHF	TGCGCCAGCAGCTTGGAAGGCCAGGCATATCAGCCCCAGCATTTT
-	-	TRBV18	TRBJ1-1	CASSPIGGNTEAFF	TGTGCCAGCTCACCTATCGGCGGGAACACTGAAGCTTTCTTT
TRBD1	-	TRBV28	TRBJ1-1	CASSQDRGDDEAFF	TGTGCCAGCAGTCAGGACAGGGGTGATGATGAAGCTTTCTTT
TRBD1	-	TRBV30	TRBJ1-6	CAFRRQGISSPLHF	TGTGCCTTCCGACGACAGGGGATTAGTTCACCCCTCCACTTT
-	-	TRBV4-2	TRBJ1-2	CASSQSTNYGYTF	TGTGCCAGCAGCCAATCAACTAACTATGGCTACACCTTC